Listed below are T cell receptor beta chains from one sample, sequenced in a study of blood T cell repertoires in COVID-19. Produced via immunoSEQ multiplex PCR; TCRdb's table is partial and in-frame only. Among under 250,000 clones, over 65% were seen once, and the ten largest hold under 3%. The sample comprised peripheral blood. These receptors all come from a woman aged 70-85 years with active or convalescent COVID-19. The CDR3 runs from the conserved cysteine through the conserved F or W. The D gene is left open where the match is weak. Expanded clones are given a class, and other clones once, few, many or no size at all.

TRBJ2-7 - - TRBV30 TGTGCCGGAATGGAGGAGGGACTCTACGAGCAGTACTTC CAGMEEGLYEQYF
TRBJ2-2 once TRBD1 TRBV10-3 TGTGCCATCAGTGATTCCGGGACAGGGGATTCCGGGGAGCTGTTTTTT CAISDSGTGDSGELFF
TRBJ2-7 few TRBD1 TRBV9 TGTGCCAGCAGCCGGGGGACAGGGGGCCGCGAGCAGTACTTC CASSRGTGGREQYF
TRBJ1-1 few TRBD1 TRBV28 TGTGCCAGCAGTTTAGTCCTTGACAGGGACCGAAACACTGAAGCTTTCTTT CASSLVLDRDRNTEAFF
TRBJ1-1 few - TRBV12-3/TRBV12-4 TGTGCCAGCAGTAGACAGATGAACACTGAAGCTTTCTTT CASSRQMNTEAFF
TRBJ1-2 - - TRBV27 TGTGCCAGCAGTTTCGTATACAGGAGCTATGGCTACACCTTC CASSFVYRSYGYTF
TRBJ2-1 - - TRBV9 TGTGCCAGCAGCGTAGGAGAAACGAGGGCGGGTGAGCAGTTCTTC CASSVGETRAGEQFF
TRBJ2-2 - - TRBV5-6 TGTGCCAGCAGCATGGGGCCGAACACCGGGGAGCTGTTTTTT CASSMGPNTGELFF
TRBJ1-5 - - TRBV4-3 TGCGCCAGCAGCCCGAACTGGGGCAGCAATCAGCCCCAGCATTTT CASSPNWGSNQPQHF
TRBJ2-5 - TRBD1 TRBV3-1/TRBV3-2 TGTGCCAGCAGCCACAAGACAGGGCCCCTCGGGGAGACCCAGTACTTC CASSHKTGPLGETQYF
TRBJ2-1 - - TRBV5-1 TGCGCCAGCAGCCCGGAGGCCCACAGCTCCTACAATGAGCAGTTCTTC CASSPEAHSSYNEQFF
TRBJ2-1 - - TRBV11-2 TGTGCCAGCAGCCCCCGGGCGGGTGGAAGAAACAATGAGCAGTTCTTC CASSPRAGGRNNEQFF
TRBJ2-1 - TRBD2 TRBV19 TGTGCCAGTAGTAGCGGGAGCTACAATGAGCAGTTCTTC CASSSGSYNEQFF
TRBJ1-1 few TRBD1 TRBV7-9 TGTGCCAGCAGTTACCGGGACAGGGCCACTGAAGCTTTCTTT CASSYRDRATEAFF
TRBJ2-3 - TRBD2 TRBV2 TGTGCCAGCAGTGGGACACCGGGACTAGCTTTAGGTACGCAGTATTTT CASSGTPGLALGTQYF
TRBJ2-1 - - TRBV5-1 TGCGCCAGCAGCCAAATGGCTCTGGCTCATGAGCAGTTCTTC CASSQMALAHEQFF
TRBJ1-6 - - TRBV5-1 TGCGCCAGCAGCGAAAGAACAAATTCACCCCTCCACTTT CASSERTNSPLHF
TRBJ2-2 - TRBD2 TRBV7-9 TGTGCCGGGGCCCCTAGCGGGAGGGGAAACACCGGGGAGCTGTTTTTT CAGAPSGRGNTGELFF
TRBJ1-1 - TRBD1 TRBV7-8 TGTGCCAGCAGCTTAGTCCGGGACAGGCTCGCTGAAGCTTTCTTT CASSLVRDRLAEAFF
TRBJ2-3 few TRBD2 TRBV6-6 TGTGCCAGCAGTCCTTACTCTCGACTAGCGGGAGAGATAGATACGCAGTATTTT CASSPYSRLAGEIDTQYF
TRBJ2-7 - TRBD1 TRBV6-5 TGTGCCAGTGCCGGGACAGGGGGCGCGATGCAGTACTTC CASAGTGGAMQYF
TRBJ1-2 - TRBD1 TRBV9 TGTGCCAGCAGCTCGCGACAGGGGGCGCGTGACGGCTACACCTTC CASSSRQGARDGYTF
TRBJ1-5 - - TRBV18 TGTGCCAGCTCACCACCGTCTGACAGTTTCTATCAGCCCCAGCATTTT CASSPPSDSFYQPQHF
TRBJ1-3 once - TRBV2 TGTGCCAGCAGCGTAAGCGGAGGCCTCGGAAACACCATATATTTT CASSVSGGLGNTIYF
TRBJ1-6 - TRBD1 TRBV6-5 TGTGCCAGCAGTTACGGGACAGGGGGCGCGTATTCACCCCTCCACTTT CASSYGTGGAYSPLHF
TRBJ1-2 - - TRBV6-4 TGTGCCAGCAGTGACCGAACAGGGTCTAACTATGGCTACACCTTC CASSDRTGSNYGYTF
TRBJ1-2 - - TRBV6-2/TRBV6-3 TGTGCCAGCAGCCCGGCGGGTCTTTTTTATGGCTACACCTTC CASSPAGLFYGYTF
TRBJ2-7 - TRBD2 TRBV11-2 TGTGCCAGCAGTCCACTATCCGGGACTAGGTCGTACGAGCAGTACTTC CASSPLSGTRSYEQYF
TRBJ2-3 - - TRBV7-2 TGTGCCAGCAGACGTTTAGGCGGGACGGATACGCAGTATTTT CASRRLGGTDTQYF
TRBJ2-7 - - TRBV18 TGTGCCAGCTCACCGACGGGACTCTACGAGCAGTACTTC CASSPTGLYEQYF
TRBJ1-3 - - TRBV3-1/TRBV3-2 TGTGCCAGCAGCCAAGTCTTCTCTGGAAACACCATATATTTT CASSQVFSGNTIYF
TRBJ1-2 - - TRBV2 TGTGCCAGCAGTGAAACAGGAGGGCATGGCTACACCTTC CASSETGGHGYTF
TRBJ2-2 - - TRBV19 TGTGCCAGTAACCAGTATTCCGGGGAGCTGTTTTTT CASNQYSGELFF
TRBJ2-7 once - TRBV5-1 TGCGCCAGCAGCTTGGCAGGACTGCCTCTACCCTACGAGCAGTACTTC CASSLAGLPLPYEQYF
TRBJ2-1 - - TRBV7-2 TGTGCCAGCAGCCTGCAAGCAGGGGAGGGGTACAATGAGCAGTTCTTC CASSLQAGEGYNEQFF
TRBJ1-2 - - TRBV5-4 TGTGCCAGCAGCTTGGACGGGTTTGGTGGCTACACCTTC CASSLDGFGGYTF
TRBJ2-2 - - TRBV10-3 TGTGCCATCAGTGAGGCAGCGCCCGGGGAGCTGTTTTTT CAISEAAPGELFF
TRBJ2-1 - TRBD2 TRBV5-6 TGTGCCAGCAGCTGGGGGACTAGCGGTTCTTACAATGAGCAGTTCTTC CASSWGTSGSYNEQFF
TRBJ2-1 - TRBD2 TRBV29-1 TGCAGCACCCGGACTAGCGTCAACAATGAGCAGTTCTTC CSTRTSVNNEQFF
TRBJ1-5 - - TRBV27 TGTGCCAGCAGTTTCCAGGGCCGTAAGCCCCAGCATTTT CASSFQGRKPQHF
TRBJ2-1 - - TRBV21-1 TGTGCCAGCAGCAAAGGGGTGGAAGGACAGGGGGCCCATGAGCAGTTCTTC CASSKGVEGQGAHEQFF
TRBJ1-2 - - TRBV9 TGTGCCAGCAGCGGCAGCTATGGCTACACCTTC CASSGSYGYTF
TRBJ2-7 - TRBD1 TRBV4-3 TGCGCCAGCAGCCAAAAACCGGGACAGAGCTCCTACGAGCAGTACTTC CASSQKPGQSSYEQYF
TRBJ2-3 - - TRBV9 TGTGCCAGCAGTCCGTCGAACAGCCGCACAGATACGCAGTATTTT CASSPSNSRTDTQYF